Following are 17 T cell receptor beta chains from one sample sequenced in a study of T cells in Graves' hyperthyroidism and ophthalmopathy. What was amplified from RNA transcripts were TCR beta CDR3 regions. HTBI primers were employed in a first-round RT-PCR of the TCR CDR3. TCRdb reanalysed the multiplex PCR reads using MiXCR and keeps one entry per CDR3 protein. In the table there are some 620,000 distinct CDR3 sequences, around 16% of which are singletons. The sequencing sample was made of blood. The receptors were sampled from a woman in her twenties or thirties with Graves' hyperthyroidism.

This clonotype was detected ten times or more. V is TRBV4-1 and J is TRBJ2-3, with TRBD2 as a possible D gene (5 bases). The germline V gene has CDR1 MGHRA and CDR2 YSYEKL. The CDR3 consists of 13 residues. Trimming left V 1 base short and J 6 bases short, with 8 bases between. CDR3 loop: CASSQVREDTQYF. The CDR3 region has the DNA TGCGCCAGCAGCCAAGTTAGGGAGGATACGCAGTATTTT.

This clonotype was counted between two and nine times. The CDR3 here is CASSRELRTGGYTF. The CDR3, as DNA: TGTGCCAGCAGCCGAGAGCTCCGGACTGGAGGCTACACCTTC. The chain joins TRBV4-2 to TRBJ1-2; no clear D gene. The CDR3 consists of 14 residues. V gave up 4 bases and J gave up 8 bases, with 17 bases separating them. Germline CDR1 reads LGHNA; CDR2 reads YNFKEQ.

This clonotype was picked up a small number of times. Here the CDR3 DNA reads TGCGCCAGCAGCCAAACGGAGGTCTCCTACAATGAGCAGTTCTTC. It encodes CASSQTEVSYNEQFF. J is TRBJ2-1 and V is TRBV4-3; a possible D gene is TRBD2 (5 bases). Trimming took off 2 bases at V and 0 bases at J, with 8 bases between the two ends. Germline V CDR1 and CDR2: LGHNA, YSLEER. This CDR3 spans 15 amino acids.

This clonotype was counted ten times or more. The chain is built from TRBV20-1 and TRBJ2-7; 9 nucleotides agree with TRBD2. Losses at the gene ends were 1 base for V and 2 bases for J; bases not matched to a gene: 0. The length of the CDR3 is 13 residues. Germline CDR1 reads DFQATT; CDR2 reads SNEGSKA (reference sequence). The CDR3 loop reads CSARGLAAYEQYF. CDR3 bases: TGCAGTGCTAGAGGACTAGCGGCCTACGAGCAGTACTTC.

J is TRBJ2-1 and V is TRBV19; TRBD2 agrees at 9 bases. The trim removed 5 bases at V and 0 bases at J, leaving 8 bases unmatched. Germline CDR1 reads LNHDA; CDR2 reads SQIVND (reference sequence). The CDR3 contains 17 residues. CDR3 protein: CASSSLAGTYSYNEQFF. In DNA form, the CDR3 reads TGTGCCAGTAGTTCTCTAGCGGGAACCTACTCCTACAATGAGCAGTTCTTC.

This rearrangement joins TRBV7-2 to TRBJ1-2; tentative D call: TRBD1 (5 bases). The CDR3 covers 14 residues. Germline loops: CDR1 SGHTA, CDR2 FQGNSA. V dropped 4 bases and J dropped 1 base, with 10 bases sitting between them. The CDR3 DNA follows: TGTGCCAGCAGCTCCGGGGGAAGTAACTATGGCTACACCTTC. This gives the protein CASSSGGSNYGYTF.

In this sample, this clonotype turned up many times. V usage is TRBV3-1 and J usage is TRBJ1-4; possibly TRBD1 for D (5 bases). CDR1 and CDR2 from the germline V gene are LGHDT and YNNKEL (reference sequence). V was shortened by 10 bases and J by 3 bases, with 21 bases between the two germline ends. This CDR3 region has 16 residues. The CDR3 reads CATSPYRDSSNEKLFF. DNA of the CDR3: TGTGCCACCTCACCCTACAGAGACAGCTCTAATGAAAAACTGTTTTTT. Supplemented by reference TRBV3-1 and TRBJ1-4, the full variable domain reads DTAVSQTPKYLVTQMGNDKSIKCEQNLGHDTMYWYKQDSKKFLKIMFSYNNKELIINETVPNRFSPKSPDKAHLNLHINSLELGDSAVYFCATSPYRDSSNEKLFFGSGTQLSVL.

This clonotype showed up just a few times. V is TRBV20-1 and J is TRBJ1-4; D is perhaps TRBD1 (6 bases). Germline CDR1 and CDR2: DFQATT and SNEGSKA (reference sequence). Trimming removed 6 bases from V and 6 bases from J, with 17 bases in between. The CDR3 runs to 14 residues. CDR3 sequence: CSAEKGETDEKLFF. The DNA for the CDR3 is TGCAGTGCCGAAAAGGGGGAAACGGATGAAAAACTGTTTTTT.

The sample holds many counts of this clonotype. The chain uses TRBV3-1 and TRBJ2-5; D gene unclear. V was clipped by 1 base and J by 2 bases, with 11 bases between them. The CDR3 loop spans 15 amino acids. The germline CDR1 and CDR2 sequences are LGHDT and YNNKEL (reference sequence). This CDR3 is CASSQGVLGQETQYF. CDR3 bases: TGTGCCAGCAGCCAAGGCGTTTTGGGACAAGAGACCCAGTACTTC.

This clonotype showed up many times. This chain links TRBV7-9 with TRBJ2-3, with 9 bases aligning to TRBD2. The CDR3 is made up of 16 amino acids. V lost 3 bases to trimming and J lost 4 bases; unmatched junction nucleotides: 8. The germline V gene encodes CDR1 SEHNR and CDR2 FQNEAQ (reference sequence). CDR3 sequence (DNA): TGTGCCAGCAGCTTCGGCGGGAGGGCCGGAGCAGATACGCAGTATTTT. Protein: CASSFGGRAGADTQYF.

V gene TRBV5-1 combines with J gene TRBJ2-5; TRBD1 aligns across 8 bases. Per the germline V gene, CDR1 is SGHRS and CDR2 is YFSETQ. V lost 4 bases, J lost 2 bases, and 4 bases stayed unmatched. The CDR3 totals 14 residues. This chain's CDR3 is CASSQWTGQETQYF. The CDR3, as DNA: TGCGCCAGCAGCCAATGGACAGGGCAAGAGACCCAGTACTTC.

The chain links TRBV6-2 or TRBV6-3 to TRBJ2-2, with 7 bases fitting TRBD1. The CDR3 contains 15 residues. Germline V CDR1 and CDR2: MNHEY, SVGEGT. Trimming at V came to 3 bases and at J to 5 bases, leaving 6 bases not matched to a gene. The CDR3 protein is CASSYGDRETGELFF. For the CDR3, the DNA is TGTGCCAGCAGTTATGGTGACAGGGAGACCGGGGAGCTGTTTTTT.

This clonotype showed up just once. This clone may be a read error of a much larger clone one base away. The chain has TRBV27 and TRBJ2-2; the D gene is possibly TRBD2 (6 bases). CDR3 length equals 15 residues. V lost 6 bases to trimming and J lost 7 bases, with 18 bases between them. In germline, CDR1 is MNHEY, CDR2 SMNVEV (reference sequence). This CDR3 reads CASRGRLSEGGELFF. CDR3 DNA: TGTGCCAGCAGGGGACGATTGTCGGAGGGCGGGGAGCTGTTTTTT.

This clonotype was found a few times. This chain links TRBV7-9 with TRBJ2-7; 15 positions match TRBD2. The germline CDR1 and CDR2 sequences are SEHNR and FQNEAQ (reference sequence). Trimming took 5 bases from V and 4 from J; bases not matched to a gene: 6. The CDR3 has 16 residues. The CDR3 is CASSRTSGRAKYEQYF. The DNA of the CDR3 is TGTGCCAGCAGCCGGACTAGCGGGAGGGCCAAATACGAGCAGTACTTC.

The chain couples TRBV4-3 to TRBJ2-1; 11 bases match TRBD2. Germline trimming cut 0 bases from V and 10 bases from J; bases unmatched to any gene: 8. CDR1 LGHNA and CDR2 YSLEER come from the germline V gene. The CDR3 extends over 16 amino acids. This CDR3 reads CASSQDHSGRAGEQFF. The DNA for the CDR3 is TGCGCCAGCAGCCAAGACCATAGCGGGAGGGCCGGGGAGCAGTTCTTC.

Ten or more counts support this clonotype. The chain carries TRBV11-2 and TRBJ1-1, with 12 bases aligning to TRBD1. This CDR3 spans 18 amino acids. After removal of 2 bases from V and 1 base from J, the junction contained 8 bases not matched to a gene. Per the germline V gene, CDR1 is SGHAT and CDR2 is FQNNGV. The chain's CDR3 is CASSLTGQGAKWNTEAFF. CDR3 bases: TGTGCCAGCAGCTTAACGGGACAGGGGGCAAAATGGAACACTGAAGCTTTCTTT.

Many counts were recorded for this clonotype. This chain links TRBV11-2 with TRBJ2-5, with D perhaps matching TRBD1 (6 bases). Trimming took off 5 bases at V and 0 bases at J, with 13 bases between the two ends. CDR3 length: 15 residues. Germline lookup yields CDR1 SGHAT and CDR2 FQNNGV. Written as DNA, the CDR3 is TGTGCCAGCAGCATATGGACAGATCACCAAGAGACCCAGTACTTC. Residues: CASSIWTDHQETQYF.